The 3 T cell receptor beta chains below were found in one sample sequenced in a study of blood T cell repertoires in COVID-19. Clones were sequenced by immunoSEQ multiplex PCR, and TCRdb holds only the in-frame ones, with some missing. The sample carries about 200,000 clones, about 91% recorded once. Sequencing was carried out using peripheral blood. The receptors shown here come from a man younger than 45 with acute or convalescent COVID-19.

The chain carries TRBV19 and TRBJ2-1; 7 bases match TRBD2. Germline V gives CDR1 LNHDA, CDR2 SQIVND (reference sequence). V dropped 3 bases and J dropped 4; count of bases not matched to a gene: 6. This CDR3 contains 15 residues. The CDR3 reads CASSIPGLEYNEQFF. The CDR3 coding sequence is TGTGCCAGTAGTATCCCCGGACTAGAGTACAATGAGCAGTTCTTC.

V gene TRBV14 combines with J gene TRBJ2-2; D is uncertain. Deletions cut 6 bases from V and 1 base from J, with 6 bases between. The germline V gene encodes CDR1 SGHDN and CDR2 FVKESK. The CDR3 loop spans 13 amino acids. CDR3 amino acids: CASRRQNTGELFF. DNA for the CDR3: TGTGCCAGCAGGCGACAGAACACCGGGGAGCTGTTTTTT. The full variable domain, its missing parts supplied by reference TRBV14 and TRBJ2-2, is EAGVTQFPSHSVIEKGQTVTLRCDPISGHDNLYWYRRVMGKEIKFLLHFVKESKQDESGMPNNRFLAERTGGTYSTLKVQPAELEDSGVYFCASRRQNTGELFFGEGSRLTVL.

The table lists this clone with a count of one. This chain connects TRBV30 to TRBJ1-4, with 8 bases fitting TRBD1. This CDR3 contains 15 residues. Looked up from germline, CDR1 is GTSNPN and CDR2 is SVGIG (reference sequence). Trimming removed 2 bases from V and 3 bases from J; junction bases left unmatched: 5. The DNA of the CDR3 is TGTGCCTGGAGTTACAGGGGGGGTCCTAATGAAAAACTGTTTTTT. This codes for CAWSYRGGPNEKLFF.